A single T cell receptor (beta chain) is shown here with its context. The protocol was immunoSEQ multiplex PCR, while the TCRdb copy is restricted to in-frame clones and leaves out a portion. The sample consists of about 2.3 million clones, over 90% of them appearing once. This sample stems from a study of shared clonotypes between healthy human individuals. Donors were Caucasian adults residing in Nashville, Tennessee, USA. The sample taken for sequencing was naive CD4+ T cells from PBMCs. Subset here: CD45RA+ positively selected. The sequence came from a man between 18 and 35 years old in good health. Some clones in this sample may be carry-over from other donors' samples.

The CDR3 spells CASSLDRTGELFF. The CDR3, as DNA: TGTGCCAGCAGCTTGGATCGTACCGGGGAGCTGTTTTTT. V is TRBV5-4 and J is TRBJ2-2; no reliable D call. V lost 0 bases to trimming and J lost 5 bases, with 5 bases between them. CDR1 SGHNT and CDR2 YYREEE come from the germline V gene (reference sequence). CDR3 size: 13 residues.